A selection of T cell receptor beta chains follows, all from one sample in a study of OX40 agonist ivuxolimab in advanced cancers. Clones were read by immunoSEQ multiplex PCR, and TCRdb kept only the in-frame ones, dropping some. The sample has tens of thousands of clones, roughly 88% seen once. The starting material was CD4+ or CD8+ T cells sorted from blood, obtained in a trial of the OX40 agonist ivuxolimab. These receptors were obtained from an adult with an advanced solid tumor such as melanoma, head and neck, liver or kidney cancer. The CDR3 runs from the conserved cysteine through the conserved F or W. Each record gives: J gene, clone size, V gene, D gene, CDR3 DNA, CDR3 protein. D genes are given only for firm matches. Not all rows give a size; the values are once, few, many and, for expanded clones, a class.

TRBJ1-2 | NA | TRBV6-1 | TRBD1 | TGTGCCAGCAGTGAAAGGACAGGGGAAGGCTACACCTTC | CASSERTGEGYTF
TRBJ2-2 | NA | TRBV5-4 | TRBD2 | TGTGCCAGCAGCTTGGGGGAGGGCGGGGAGCTGTTTTTT | CASSLGEGGELFF
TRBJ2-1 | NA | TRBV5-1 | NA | TGCGCCAGCAAGACGGACCTCTCCAGCTCCTACAATGAGCAGTTCTTC | CASKTDLSSSYNEQFF
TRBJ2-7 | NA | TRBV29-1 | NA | TGCAGCGTTGAAGGGGCGGGAAGCTCCTACGAGCAGTACTTC | CSVEGAGSSYEQYF
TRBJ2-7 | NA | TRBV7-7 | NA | TGTGCTAGCAGCCGGGAACAGGGCGAGCAGTACTTC | CASSREQGEQYF
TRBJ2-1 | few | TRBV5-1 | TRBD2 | TGCGCCAGCAGCTGGATAGCGGGAGCCAACAATGAGCAGTTCTTC | CASSWIAGANNEQFF
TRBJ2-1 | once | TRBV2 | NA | TGTGCCAGCAGTGCCTGGGGGGACAATGAGCAGTTCTTC | CASSAWGDNEQFF
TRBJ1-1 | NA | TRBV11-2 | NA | TGTGCCAGCAGCTCCACGGGTGGAGGGGACACTGAAGCTTTCTTT | CASSSTGGGDTEAFF
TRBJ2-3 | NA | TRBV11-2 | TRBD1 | TGTGCCAGCAGCTTAACACTCAGGGGGCTGGATACGCAGTATTTT | CASSLTLRGLDTQYF
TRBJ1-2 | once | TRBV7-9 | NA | TGTGCCAGCAGCTTAAACATCGACTATGGCTACACCTTC | CASSLNIDYGYTF
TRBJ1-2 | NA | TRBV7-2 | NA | TGTGCCAGCAGCTCAATGGGGGCAGGGAACTATGGCTACACCTTC | CASSSMGAGNYGYTF